This T cell receptor (beta chain) is from a study of human CD8 memory T cell subsets (dated by TCRdb to 2018 to 2021). Broadly, across the study: To assess how stem-like (TSTEM), progenitor exhausted-like (TPEX) and effector memory CD8+ T cell subsets are clonally related, the TCRbeta repertoires of these three subsets were compared. TCRbeta repertoires were obtained from a handful of donors, each contributing TSTEM, TPEX and effector memory subsets.

In the germline V gene, CDR1 corresponds to SGHTA and CDR2 to FQGTGA. From the cysteine through the phenylalanine, the CDR3 covers 15 amino acids. No DNA is recorded. A note on this clonotype: Its antigen remains undetermined.

A Human TCR Profiling Kit was used to prepare UMI-labeled 5' RACE TCRbeta libraries. The same number of PCR cycles was used to prepare all TCRbeta libraries in parallel. Per the authors' processing: The number of functional CDR3beta clonotypes in each TCRbeta library ranged from roughly 2,800 to 20,000. UMI extraction and consensus assembly used MIGEC 1.2.9, requiring at least three reads per UMI. MiXCR 3.0.3 was used to extract the in-frame CDR3beta repertoires. Each sample was downsampled to 42,000 randomly selected UMIs before diversity metrics were computed in VDJtools 1.2.1. For the top 3,000 clones of each sample pair, the repertoire overlap metrics D, R and F2 were calculated in VDJtools. Reads reprocessed by TCRdb are summarized as one entry per CDR3 protein sequence, and DNA is absent. TCRdb's processing, not the authors' own work, is the source of the V and J calls. The sample table holds around 11,000 distinct CDR3 sequences. The biggest ten clones account for 15% of the sample.

Here is what the overall study found, with its caveats: Both stem-like subsets shared clonotypes with effector memory cells, but TSTEM and TPEX repertoires overlapped minimally, suggesting distinct antigen spectra. Chao1 estimates suggested greater repertoire diversity in TSTEM than in TPEX subsets, potentially reflecting a broader range of specificities. Only TCRbeta chains were sequenced, and repertoire comparisons rested on over 5 donors tested with paired t-tests and Bonferroni correction. Similarly high normalized Shannon-Wiener diversity was shown by TSTEM and TPEX subsets, whereas comparatively lower diversity was seen in effector memory subsets.

Peripheral blood mononuclear cells were isolated from healthy donor buffy coats by density gradient separation. In the study, negative magnetic separation with EasySep or MojoSort CD8+ T cell isolation kits was used to enrich total CD8+ T cells. An RNeasy Mini Kit was used to extract total RNA from duplicate vials of fewer than 180,000 sorted CD8+ T cells per subset. PBMCs were used either fresh or after being cryopreserved in fetal bovine serum containing around 9.6% DMSO. CD8+ T cell subsets were sorted to purity by fluorescence-activated cell sorting on a FACSAria III. The source material was CD8+ T cells from PBMCs. This receptor was taken from a human donor in good health. Rearrangement joined TRBV7-3 to TRBJ2-1; TCRdb picks TRBD1, but there is no DNA to check that call. The CDR3 protein is CASSRARGYTNEQFF.